The clone carrying this T cell receptor (beta chain) was detected once. Its antigen is not known. Germline CDR1 KGHDR, CDR2 SFDVKD. The CDR3 length is 15 residues. Trimming stripped 4 bases from V and 9 bases from J, with 21 bases between. The sample comes from a study of T cell responses to AZD1222 COVID-19 vaccine. Study-wide results and limits: Only after the peak T cell response were repertoires sampled. Clonal diversity was possibly underestimated, and white British individuals and females predominated among donors.

The table came from immunoSEQ multiplex PCR; TCRdb's copy has only in-frame clones and leaves some out. In the table there are 130,000 to 150,000 clones, 88% of which are singletons. The rearrangement uses TRBV24-1 and TRBJ2-7; a possible D gene is TRBD1 (6 bases). The receptor was isolated from an adult who received the MenACWY meningococcal vaccine as a control. This specimen was peripheral blood, taken 28 days after the second dose of the MenACWY control vaccine. CDR3 in amino acids: CATSDSRGQPWGQYF. The CDR3 DNA is TGTGCCACCAGTGACTCGCGTGGACAGCCTTGGGGGCAGTACTTC.